The 28 T cell receptor beta chains reported below all come from one sample, sequenced in a study of monozygotic twins with cystic fibrosis (dated by TCRdb to the early 2020s). Receptor amplification or capture employed the immunoSEQ multiplex PCR assay. TCRdb stores this immuneACCESS table with in-frame sequences only. Part of the clones is absent; in the studies checked, under half of the shortfall reflects unresolved V genes, and no reason is known for the rest. The sample table lists 15,000 or so clones, roughly 84% of them with a count of one. The ten largest clones take up around 1% of the sample. Sequencing used blood. These receptors were obtained from a boy aged 5 to 17 with cystic fibrosis.

The chain has TRBV6-6 and TRBJ2-3, with 7 bases aligning to TRBD2. V gave up 10 bases and J gave up 5 bases; unmatched junction bases: 12. The CDR3 totals 14 residues. Germline V gene data show CDR1 as MNHNY and CDR2 as SVGAGI (reference sequence). As DNA, the CDR3 is TGTGCCAACAGCCCGGGACTAAGGAAAGATACGCAGTATTTT. As protein: CANSPGLRKDTQYF.

The genes are TRBV6-5 and TRBJ2-5; maybe TRBD2 (6 bases). This CDR3 is 15 amino acids long. Trimming cost V 0 bases and J 4 bases, with 12 bases left between them. Germline CDR1 and CDR2: MNHEY and SVGAGI. The CDR3 bases are TGTGCCAGCAGTTACTCGTTACTAGCAGCAGAGACCCAGTACTTC. Its translation is CASSYSLLAAETQYF.

V usage is TRBV6-5 and J usage is TRBJ2-7; 7 bases line up with TRBD2. The CDR3 covers 14 residues. V was clipped by 5 bases and J by 0 bases; unmatched bases: 4. Germline V gene lookup returns CDR1 MNHEY and CDR2 SVGAGI. The CDR3 DNA reads TGTGCCAGCAGTCGGGGGGAGGGCTCCTACGAGCAGTACTTC. Its translation is CASSRGEGSYEQYF.

This clone has just one count. The chain has TRBV12-1 and TRBJ2-7. TRBV12-1 is a documented pseudogene. There are 13 residues in the CDR3. The CDR3 loop is CASCGWGFSEQYF. The DNA of the CDR3 is TGTGCTTCCTGTGGGTGGGGGTTTAGCGAGCAGTACTTC.

This sequence joins TRBV15 and TRBJ1-2; D possibly corresponds to TRBD1 (6 bases). The germline V gene has CDR1 LNHNV and CDR2 YYDKDF (reference sequence). V lost 0 bases, J lost 8 bases, and 16 bases lay in between. This CDR3 has 15 residues. Written as DNA, the CDR3 is TGTGCCACCAGCAGAGAAAAGCACAGGGTTGAGGGCTACACCTTC. Amino acid sequence: CATSREKHRVEGYTF.

The chain recombines TRBV9 with TRBJ2-1, with D possibly being TRBD1 or TRBD2 (5 bases each). V dropped 0 bases and J dropped 1 base, with 5 bases sitting between them. Germline CDR1 is SGDLS and CDR2 is YYNGEE. This CDR3 has 14 amino acids. The DNA of the CDR3 is TGTGCCAGCAGCGTAGGGGGGTCCTACAATGAGCAGTTCTTC. As protein: CASSVGGSYNEQFF.

The V gene is TRBV18, the J gene TRBJ2-2; D call uncertain. Trimming left V 3 bases short and J 0 bases short, with 11 bases between. The CDR3 is 16 amino acids. CDR1 is KGHSH, CDR2 LQKENI, per germline. The CDR3 loop reads CASSPTMSSNTGELFF. DNA for the CDR3: TGTGCCAGCTCACCCACAATGTCGTCGAACACCGGGGAGCTGTTTTTT.

The J gene is TRBJ2-3, the V gene TRBV10-3; D not resolved. This CDR3 is built from 14 residues. Germline assignment: CDR1 ENHRY and CDR2 SYGVKD. Trimming took off 7 bases at V and 3 bases at J, with 14 bases between the two ends. CDR3 loop: CAITSWLGTDTQYF. DNA for the CDR3: TGTGCCATCACCTCCTGGTTGGGTACAGATACGCAGTATTTT.

This rearrangement joins TRBV7-6 to TRBJ2-7; maybe TRBD2 (7 bases). Germline assignment: CDR1 SGHVS and CDR2 FNYEAQ. V shed 0 bases and J shed 0 bases, with 9 bases lying between them. This CDR3 contains 15 residues. The CDR3: CASSLARGHSYEQYF. Here the CDR3 DNA reads TGTGCCAGCAGCTTAGCGCGGGGGCACTCCTACGAGCAGTACTTC.

The chain carries TRBV2 and TRBJ1-1, with 10 bases lining up with TRBD1. The V and J ends lost 3 bases and 3 bases, in that order; junction bases with no gene match: 4. This CDR3 spans 15 amino acids. Germline V lookup: CDR1 SNHLY, CDR2 FYNNEI. The CDR3 coding sequence is TGTGCCAGCAGTGACGACAGGGGGCGCGACACTGAAGCTTTCTTT. Protein sequence: CASSDDRGRDTEAFF.

This chain links TRBV6-5 with TRBJ1-2; maybe TRBD1 (5 bases). CDR3 length: 12 amino acids. From germline, CDR1 is MNHEY and CDR2 SVGAGI. Trimming shortened V by 5 bases and J by 8 bases, and 12 bases separated the two germline ends. The CDR3 reads CASSGGGVGYTF. In nucleotides, the CDR3 is TGTGCCAGCAGTGGGGGAGGGGTCGGCTACACCTTC.

This chain joins TRBV23-1 and TRBJ2-7; TRBD1 aligns across 8 bases. TRBV23-1 is sorted into the ORF group, with uncertain function. V lost 2 bases, J lost 5 bases, and 20 bases stayed unmatched. The CDR3 is 19 amino acids. In DNA, the CDR3 is TGCGCCAGCAGTCAACCGGCCCGCCCGGGACAGGAAATTGACAACGAGCAGTACTTC. Translation: CASSQPARPGQEIDNEQYF.

V is TRBV7-9 and J is TRBJ2-3; the D gene is possibly TRBD2 (6 bases). Trimming removed 7 bases at V and 4 bases at J, with 12 bases between. The CDR3 runs to 13 residues. Per the germline V gene, CDR1 is SEHNR and CDR2 is FQNEAQ (reference sequence). CDR3: CASIWGEADTQYF. In DNA, the CDR3 is TGTGCCAGCATCTGGGGGGAAGCAGATACGCAGTATTTT.

This clone was picked up one time. This rearrangement joins TRBV9 to TRBJ1-6; a possible D gene is TRBD1 (5 bases). V was cut by 0 bases and J by 5 bases, with 12 bases left in between. The CDR3 sequence is 16 residues long. Germline assignment: CDR1 SGDLS and CDR2 YYNGEE. This CDR3 reads CASSVDGGSNNSPLHF. The CDR3 DNA is TGTGCCAGCAGCGTAGATGGGGGTAGCAATAATTCACCCCTCCACTTT.

This chain links TRBV9 with TRBJ1-2, with D possibly TRBD1 on 6 matching bases. The CDR3 is 15 amino acids. Germline CDR1 SGDLS, CDR2 YYNGEE. V lost 4 bases to trimming and J lost 2 bases, with 15 bases between them. The DNA for the CDR3 is TGTGCCAGCAGCACCCCCAGGGGTGAAAACTATGGCTACACCTTC. This sequence encodes CASSTPRGENYGYTF.

The chain recombines TRBV27 with TRBJ1-1; no firm D call. The V and J ends lost 5 bases and 1 base respectively, with 14 bases between them. Germline V lookup: CDR1 MNHEY, CDR2 SMNVEV (reference sequence). CDR3 length: 15 residues. CDR3 sequence reads: CASSQHSGKNTEAFF. The DNA for the CDR3 is TGTGCCAGCAGTCAACACTCCGGAAAGAACACTGAAGCTTTCTTT.

This chain uses TRBV10-3 with TRBJ1-2; D is possibly TRBD1 (6 bases). CDR3 length: 13 residues. Looked up from germline, CDR1 is ENHRY and CDR2 is SYGVKD. Between the trimmed V and J ends, which lost 5 bases and 6 bases, there was a span of 13 bases. CDR3 residues: CAISTQGSDGYTF. The CDR3 DNA reads as TGTGCCATCAGTACACAGGGCTCTGATGGCTACACCTTC.

V gene TRBV27 combines with J gene TRBJ2-5, with 7 bases identical to TRBD1. The junction had 6 bases not matched to a gene; V was cut back by 8 bases and J by 3 bases. CDR3 length equals 13 residues. Germline V lookup: CDR1 MNHEY, CDR2 SMNVEV (reference sequence). CDR3 sequence reads: CASRNTGEETQYF. Here the CDR3 DNA reads TGTGCCAGCCGAAACACAGGGGAAGAGACCCAGTACTTC.

The chain uses TRBV9 and TRBJ2-2; either TRBD1 or TRBD2 may supply D (5 bases each). CDR3 length: 18 amino acids. V gave up 4 bases and J gave up 3 bases, with 22 bases separating them. CDR1 is SGDLS and CDR2 is YYNGEE in the germline V gene. In nucleotides, the CDR3 is TGTGCCAGCAGCCCCTCACGAGGGGAGATATCCGACACCGGGGAGCTGTTTTTT. Amino acids: CASSPSRGEISDTGELFF.

The chain uses TRBV19 and TRBJ2-7; TRBD2 might be the D (7 bases). Germline-derived CDR1 and CDR2 are LNHDA and SQIVND (reference sequence). V was trimmed by 8 bases and J by 4 bases, leaving 21 bases between them. The CDR3 has 15 residues. CDR3 loop: CASSGGRQGRYEQYF. CDR3 nucleotide sequence: TGTGCCAGTTCCGGGGGGCGCCAGGGACGATACGAGCAGTACTTC.

The genes are TRBV6-1 and TRBJ1-1; 7 positions agree with TRBD1. The germline V gene has CDR1 MNHNS and CDR2 SASEGT. V trimming: 4 bases; J trimming: 11 bases; junction bases outside the gene matches: 4. This CDR3 has 11 amino acids. The CDR3 DNA reads TGTGCCAGCAGTGTGGGGACAGAGGCTTTCTTT. As protein: CASSVGTEAFF.

This clone appeared a single time. The J gene is TRBJ2-2, the V gene TRBV4-1, with TRBD1 matching 7 bases. Germline-derived CDR1 and CDR2 are MGHRA and YSYEKL. Trimming removed 2 bases from V and 0 bases from J; junction bases left unmatched: 3. This CDR3 is built from 16 residues. This CDR3 reads CASSQFGTANTGELFF. The CDR3 DNA follows: TGCGCCAGCAGCCAATTCGGGACAGCGAACACCGGGGAGCTGTTTTTT.

J is TRBJ1-1 and V is TRBV6-5; D unresolved. The CDR3 is made up of 13 amino acids. The V gene lost 2 bases and the J gene lost 5 bases, with 9 bases spanning the gap. Germline loops: CDR1 MNHEY, CDR2 SVGAGI. CDR3 loop: CASSYERRTEAFF. The DNA for the CDR3 is TGTGCCAGCAGTTACGAGAGACGAACTGAAGCTTTCTTT.

The rearrangement uses TRBV2 and TRBJ2-3; D uncertain. V shed 3 bases and J shed 4 bases, with 11 bases lying between them. The germline V gene encodes CDR1 SNHLY and CDR2 FYNNEI. The CDR3 has 14 residues. CDR3 in DNA: TGTGCCAGCAGTGATCGGTCTCGTGCAGATACGCAGTATTTT. Protein: CASSDRSRADTQYF.

The chain has TRBV25-1 and TRBJ2-7, with 9 bases lining up with TRBD2. This CDR3 spans 14 amino acids. V lost 2 bases and J lost 6; bases outside the gene matches: 5. Germline values: CDR1 MGHDK, CDR2 SYGVNS. CDR3 bases: TGTGCCAGCAGTGAAGAGGGACTAGCTAGCGAGCAGTACTTC. Translated, it gives CASSEEGLASEQYF.

V gene TRBV29-1 combines with J gene TRBJ2-5; 8 positions agree with TRBD2. The end of the DNA fits TRBJ2-7 better, so the J call may be wrong. The CDR3 runs to 14 residues. From germline, CDR1 is SQVTM and CDR2 ANQGSEA. For the CDR3, the DNA is TGCAGCGTTGGACTAGCGAGGTCTATGGGCGAGCAGTACTTC. Its protein product is CSVGLARSMGEQYF.

V is TRBV7-9 and J is TRBJ2-2, with 8 positions matching TRBD1. CDR3 length equals 14 residues. V gave up 3 bases and J gave up 5 bases; unmatched junction bases: 2. Per germline, CDR1 SEHNR and CDR2 FQNEAQ (reference sequence). For the CDR3, the DNA is TGTGCCAGCAGCTTGACAGGGGAAACCGGGGAGCTGTTTTTT. Protein: CASSLTGETGELFF. The full variable domain, in which reference TRBV7-9 and TRBJ2-2 provide the parts outside the CDR3, is DTGVSQNPRHKITKRGQNVTFRCDPISEHNRLYWYRQTLGQGPEFLTYFQNEAQLEKSRLLSDRFSAERPKGSFSTLEIQRTEQGDSAMYLCASSLTGETGELFFGEGSRLTVL.

This clone was observed a few times. V gene TRBV2 combines with J gene TRBJ2-7; D may be TRBD1 (6 bases). Deletions cut 6 bases from V and 4 bases from J, with 22 bases between. The germline V gene encodes CDR1 SNHLY and CDR2 FYNNEI. This CDR3 has 16 amino acids. CDR3 coding DNA: TGTGCCAGCAGGGCACCCGGGACAACCAGGGGTTACGAGCAGTACTTC. This codes for CASRAPGTTRGYEQYF.